The 6 T cell receptor beta chains below all came from one sample that was sequenced in a study of cytomegalovirus exposure and HLA in healthy donors. Primers: 60 Vbeta forward and 13 Jbeta reverse. Profiled with immunoSEQ multiplex PCR; TCRdb holds only in-frame clones, not every one. Among 42,000 or so clones listed, about 47% were seen once. Sequenced material: PBMCs. Receptors originate from a human donor in good health.

The rearrangement joins TRBV7-2 to TRBJ2-2; D gene ambiguous. CDR3 size: 15 residues. CDR1 SGHTA and CDR2 FQGNSA come from the germline V gene. Trimming removed 1 base at V and 4 bases at J, with 10 bases between. The CDR3 is CASSLGPQSTGELFF. The CDR3 DNA reads as TGTGCCAGCAGCTTAGGGCCGCAATCCACCGGGGAGCTGTTTTTT.

This chain connects TRBV10-3 to TRBJ1-2; tentative D call: TRBD1 (5 bases). The CDR3 is made up of 12 amino acids. V was pared by 3 bases and J by 8 bases, with 10 bases between. Germline V gives CDR1 ENHRY, CDR2 SYGVKD. The CDR3 nucleotides read TGTGCCATCAGTGAAGGGGAGGGGGGCTACACCTTC. It yields the protein CAISEGEGGYTF.

This clone appeared a few times. The rearrangement uses TRBV19 and TRBJ1-1, with 10 nucleotides matching TRBD1. Germline V gene lookup returns CDR1 LNHDA and CDR2 SQIVND (reference sequence). The CDR3 runs 16 residues. The J segment lost 7 bases and the V segment lost 8 bases, leaving 16 bases of the junction unmatched. CDR3: CASRPSGQGMTYEAFF. DNA for the CDR3: TGTGCCAGTCGCCCGTCGGGACAGGGGATGACATATGAAGCTTTCTTT.

Only a few counts were recorded for this clone. V gene TRBV7-6 combines with J gene TRBJ2-1; 12 nucleotides match TRBD2. From germline, CDR1 is SGHVS and CDR2 FNYEAQ. Trimming at V came to 2 bases and at J to 9 bases, leaving 5 bases not matched to a gene. The CDR3 has 15 amino acids. The CDR3 DNA follows: TGTGCCAGCAGCTTACCTAGCGGGAGGGCCACTGAGCAGTTCTTC. It encodes CASSLPSGRATEQFF.

This chain joins TRBV9 and TRBJ2-4, with a possible D match to TRBD1 (5 bases). Germline lookup yields CDR1 SGDLS and CDR2 YYNGEE. The V end was cut by 4 bases, the J end by 1 base, with 9 bases between. The CDR3 runs to 14 residues. The CDR3 sequence is CASSLAGAKNIQYF. As DNA, the CDR3 is TGTGCCAGCAGCTTAGCAGGGGCCAAAAACATTCAGTACTTC.

The chain has TRBV25-1 and TRBJ2-3, with TRBD2 matching over 9 bases. CDR3 length equals 17 residues. Trimming at V came to 0 bases and at J to 2 bases, leaving 6 bases not matched to a gene. Germline V lookup: CDR1 MGHDK, CDR2 SYGVNS. This CDR3 is CASSEYARGGLTDTQYF. CDR3 nucleotides: TGTGCCAGCAGTGAATACGCGCGGGGGGGACTCACAGATACGCAGTATTTT.